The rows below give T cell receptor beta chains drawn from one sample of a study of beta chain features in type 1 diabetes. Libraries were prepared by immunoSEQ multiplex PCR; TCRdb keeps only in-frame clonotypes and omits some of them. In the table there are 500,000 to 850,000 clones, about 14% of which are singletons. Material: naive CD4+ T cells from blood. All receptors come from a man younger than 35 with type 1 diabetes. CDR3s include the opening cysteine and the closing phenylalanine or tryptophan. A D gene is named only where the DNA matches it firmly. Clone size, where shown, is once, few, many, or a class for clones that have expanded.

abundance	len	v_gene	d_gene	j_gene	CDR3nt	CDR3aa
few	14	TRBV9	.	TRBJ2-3	TGTGCCAGCAGCGTTACGGGGCACACAGATACGCAGTATTTT	CASSVTGHTDTQYF
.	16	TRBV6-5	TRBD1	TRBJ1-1	TGTGCCAGCAGTTCCTTGGGACAGCCAATGAACACTGAAGCTTTCTTT	CASSSLGQPMNTEAFF
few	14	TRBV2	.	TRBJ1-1	TGTGCCAGCAGTGATGAGGGGGGGGAACTTGAAGCTTTCTTT	CASSDEGGELEAFF
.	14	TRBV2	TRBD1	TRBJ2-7	TGTGCCAGCAGTGGGGGACAGGGTACCTACGAGCAGTACTTC	CASSGGQGTYEQYF
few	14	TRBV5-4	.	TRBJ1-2	TGTGCCAGCAGCTTGATCGGGACCGGTGCTGGCTACACCTTC	CASSLIGTGAGYTF
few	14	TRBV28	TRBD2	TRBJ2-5	TGTGCCAGCAGTTTCGGGGGGGCCCGAGAGACCCAGTACTTC	CASSFGGARETQYF
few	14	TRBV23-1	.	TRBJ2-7	TGCGCCAGCAGTCAAGGATTCCAGGGGTACGAGCAGTACTTC	CASSQGFQGYEQYF
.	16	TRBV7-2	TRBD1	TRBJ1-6	TGTGCCAGCAGCCGGGACAGGGAAAGGATAAATTCACCCCTCCACTTT	CASSRDRERINSPLHF
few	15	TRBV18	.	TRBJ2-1	TGTGCCAGCTCACCAGACCGTTCCTCCTACAATGAGCAGTTCTTC	CASSPDRSSYNEQFF
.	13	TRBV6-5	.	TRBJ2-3	TGTGCCAGCAGACGACAACTCACAGATACGCAGTATTTT	CASRRQLTDTQYF
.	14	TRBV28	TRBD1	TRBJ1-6	TGTGCCAGCAGTGGAGGGGACAGGTACTCACCCCTCCACTTT	CASSGGDRYSPLHF
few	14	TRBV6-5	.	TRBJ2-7	TGTGCCAGCAGTTACTATCAGGGTTCGGGAGAGCAGTACTTC	CASSYYQGSGEQYF
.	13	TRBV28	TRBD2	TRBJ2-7	TGTGCCAGCAGGACTAGCGGACCCTACGAGCAGTACTTC	CASRTSGPYEQYF
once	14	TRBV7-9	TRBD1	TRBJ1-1	TGTGCCAGCAGCTTAACAGGGGGCTACACTGAAGCTTTCTTT	CASSLTGGYTEAFF
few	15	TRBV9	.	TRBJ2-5	TGTGCCAGCTGCGTAGAGGGTCCTACCTGGCAGACCCAGTACTTC	CASCVEGPTWQTQYF
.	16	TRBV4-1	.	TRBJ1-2	TGCGCCAGCAGCCAAGGAAGGCGATCGGCTAACTATGGCTACACCTTC	CASSQGRRSANYGYTF
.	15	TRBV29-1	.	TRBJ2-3	TGCAGACGGTTGGGGTCCCAGCGGGGCACAGATACGCAGTATTTT	CRRLGSQRGTDTQYF
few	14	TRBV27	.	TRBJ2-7	TGTGCCAGCAGTTTGAAGGATGTCTCCTACGAGCAGTACTTC	CASSLKDVSYEQYF
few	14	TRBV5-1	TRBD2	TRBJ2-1	TGCGCCAGCAGCTCGGGACTAGCGGACGCGGAGCAGTTCTTC	CASSSGLADAEQFF
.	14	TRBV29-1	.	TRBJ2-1	TGCAGCGTTGAGGCGGGGTTCTCCTACAATGAGCAGTTCTTC	CSVEAGFSYNEQFF
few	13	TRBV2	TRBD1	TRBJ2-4	TGTGCCGGCGCCGGGACAGGGGGAAACATTCAGTACTTC	CAGAGTGGNIQYF
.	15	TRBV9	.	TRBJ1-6	TGTGCCAGCAGCCTGCAGAGTGGAGGGGTCTCACCCCTCCACTTT	CASSLQSGGVSPLHF
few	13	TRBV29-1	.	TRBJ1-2	TGCAGCGTTGACAGGGCAGGGGTCTATGGCTACACCTTC	CSVDRAGVYGYTF
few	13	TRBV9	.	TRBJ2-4	TGTGCCAGCAGCGTAGCAGGGTTCAACATTCAGTACTTC	CASSVAGFNIQYF
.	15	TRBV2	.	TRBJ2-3	TGTGCCAGCAGTTCCCAGGGACGTAGCACAGATACGCAGTATTTT	CASSSQGRSTDTQYF
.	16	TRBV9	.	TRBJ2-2	TGTGCCAGCAGCGTAGTGCGGCAGGCGAACACCGGGGAGCTGTTTTTT	CASSVVRQANTGELFF
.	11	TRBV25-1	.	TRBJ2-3	TGTGCCAGCAGTGGGCTAAATACGCAGTATTTT	CASSGLNTQYF
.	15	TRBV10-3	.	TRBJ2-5	TGTGCCATCAGTGAGTCAAGCCGAGGGAAAGAGACCCAGTACTTC	CAISESSRGKETQYF
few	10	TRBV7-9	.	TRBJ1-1	TGTGCCAGCAGCTTGGGGGGAGCTTTCTTT	CASSLGGAFF
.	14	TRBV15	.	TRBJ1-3	TGTGCCACCAGCAGAGACAGGGCTGGGATAACCATATATTTT	CATSRDRAGITIYF
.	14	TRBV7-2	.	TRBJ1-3	TGTGCCAGCAGCTTCTACGGAGCCGGAAACACCATATATTTT	CASSFYGAGNTIYF
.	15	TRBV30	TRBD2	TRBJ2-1	TGTGCCTGGGTTCGCGGCGGGAGCTCCTACAATGAGCAGTTCTTC	CAWVRGGSSYNEQFF
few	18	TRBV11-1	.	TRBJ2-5	TGTGCCAGCAGCCGGAAATTGGCGGGACAACGAGTAAGCGAGACCCAGTACTTC	CASSRKLAGQRVSETQYF
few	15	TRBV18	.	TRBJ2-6	TGTGCCAGCTCACCCCAGGGAGTTGGGGCCAACGTCCTGACTTTC	CASSPQGVGANVLTF
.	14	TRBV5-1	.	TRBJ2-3	TGCGCCAGCAGCTTGGGACTAGGAGGAGATACGCAGTATTTT	CASSLGLGGDTQYF
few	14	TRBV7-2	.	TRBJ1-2	TGTGCCAGCAGCTTATTGACAGGAGACTATGGCTACACCTTC	CASSLLTGDYGYTF
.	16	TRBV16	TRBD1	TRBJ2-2	TGTGCCAGCAGCCAATCCGCGGGACAGGGGACCGGGGAGCTGTTTTTT	CASSQSAGQGTGELFF
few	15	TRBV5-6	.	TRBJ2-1	TGTGCCAGCAGCTTCCTCCAGCAGTTTTGGAATGAGCAGTTCTTC	CASSFLQQFWNEQFF
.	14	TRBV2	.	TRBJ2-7	TGTGCCAGCAGTGCTAGGGACGGCTTTTACGAGCAGTACTTC	CASSARDGFYEQYF
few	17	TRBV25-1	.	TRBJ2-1	TGTGCCAGCAGTGATGTTCGTGGGGTATCCCTGGGGGATGAGCAGTTCTTC	CASSDVRGVSLGDEQFF
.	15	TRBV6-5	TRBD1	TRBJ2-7	TGTGCCAGCAGTTACTCGGCGACAGGGACCTACGAGCAGTACTTC	CASSYSATGTYEQYF
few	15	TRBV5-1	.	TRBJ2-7	TGCGCCAGCAGCGGTACAGGGAGGTCCTCCTACGAGCAGTACTTC	CASSGTGRSSYEQYF
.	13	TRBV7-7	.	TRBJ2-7	TGTGCTAGCAGCTTGGACAGTAACTACGAGCAGTACTTC	CASSLDSNYEQYF
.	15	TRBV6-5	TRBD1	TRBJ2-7	TGTGCCAGCAGTTACTCCGGGACAGGATCATACGAGCAGTACTTC	CASSYSGTGSYEQYF
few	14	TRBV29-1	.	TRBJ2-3	TGCAGCGTTGAAAGGGGGGGAAGCACAGATACGCAGTATTTT	CSVERGGSTDTQYF
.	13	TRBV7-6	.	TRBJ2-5	TGTGCCAGCAGCTCAGTAGGTCAAGAGACCCAGTACTTC	CASSSVGQETQYF
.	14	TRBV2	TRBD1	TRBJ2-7	TGTGCCAGCAGCAAAGAGGGACAGCTATACGAGCAGTACTTC	CASSKEGQLYEQYF
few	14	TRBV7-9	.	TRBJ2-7	TGTGCCAGCAGCTTACTCTCAGGGGTCGACGAGCAGTACTTC	CASSLLSGVDEQYF
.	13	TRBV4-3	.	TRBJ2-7	TGCGCCAGCAGCCAAGACCCCGTCGGCGAGCAGTACTTC	CASSQDPVGEQYF